This TCR beta chain came from a study of T-cell memory formation after mild COVID-19. Each CDR3 protein is one row after TCRdb ran MiXCR on the 5' RACE reads. The sample has some 310,000 distinct CDR3 sequences, around a fifth seen once. Overall study findings and caveats: Second-wave clones reaching peak frequency on day 37 lacked confirmed SARS-CoV-2 specificity.

This CDR3 has 16 amino acids. Looked up from germline, CDR1 is SGHRS and CDR2 is YFSETQ. V was clipped by 4 bases and J by 1 base, with 16 bases between them. This clonotype was seen at least ten times. As yet, its antigen is unknown. This receptor was identified in a man between 18 and 35 years old who had mild COVID-19 (a few samples of this study predate the infection). Cell type and time point are not known. The genes are TRBV5-1 and TRBJ2-3; D is perhaps TRBD2 (6 bases). Specimen: PBMCs or a T cell subset sorted from them (not recorded which). CDR3: CASSQLRGGGTDTQYF. The CDR3 bases are TGCGCCAGCAGCCAGCTACGGGGCGGGGGCACAGATACGCAGTATTTT.